These 15 T cell receptor beta chains were sequenced from one sample in a study of molecular identifiers for immune sequencing clone quantification. MiXCR, applied by TCRdb to the PCR reads, yields one record per CDR3 protein. Counted here are about 640,000 distinct CDR3 sequences, just under 20% occurring once; the ten biggest clones make up roughly 0.83%. Sequencing used naive CD8+ T cells from blood, with Jurkat cell RNA spiked in. Indicated subset: FACS-sorted CD8+CD4-CCR7+CD45RA+ naive T cells. All receptors come from a human donor in good health. Some libraries in this study had Jurkat cell RNA spiked in.

This clonotype was counted many times. V and J are TRBV30 and TRBJ2-5; D uncertain. The ends were cut back, 0 bases at V and 9 bases at J, with 11 bases in the middle. The germline CDR1 and CDR2 sequences are GTSNPN and SVGIG (reference sequence). The CDR3 contains 12 residues. CDR3 DNA: TGTGCCTGGAGTGTGGAAGTTGTTGCCCAGTACTTC. Translation: CAWSVEVVAQYF. Looking up the rest from reference TRBV30 and TRBJ2-5 gives the full variable domain: SQTIHQWPATLVQPVGSPLSLECTVEGTSNPNLYWYRQAAGRGLQLLFYSVGIGQISSEVPQNLSASRPQDRQFILSSKKLLLSDSGFYLCAWSVEVVAQYFGPGTRLLVL.

The sample holds many counts of this clonotype. The V gene is TRBV27, the J gene TRBJ1-1; the match to TRBD1 covers 9 bases. Germline loops: CDR1 MNHEY, CDR2 SMNVEV (reference sequence). The CDR3 contains 12 residues. V lost 6 bases to trimming and J lost 6 bases; unmatched junction nucleotides: 2. The CDR3 DNA sequence: TGTGCCAGCAGACAGGGGGCGGCTGAAGCTTTCTTT. Residues: CASRQGAAEAFF.

This clonotype was found many times. This chain links TRBV19 with TRBJ2-1, with 7 bases fitting TRBD2. Germline trimming cut 6 bases from V and 5 bases from J; bases unmatched to any gene: 4. This CDR3 is 13 amino acids long. Per the germline V gene, CDR1 is LNHDA and CDR2 is SQIVND (reference sequence). CDR3 DNA: TGTGCCAGTAGCGCTGGGGGGGACAATGAGCAGTTCTTC. This encodes CASSAGGDNEQFF.

This clonotype has at least ten counts. The V gene is TRBV7-9, the J gene TRBJ1-3; 7 positions agree with TRBD1. The CDR3 runs to 15 residues. Germline lookup yields CDR1 SEHNR and CDR2 FQNEAQ (reference sequence). Trimming took 5 bases from V and 2 from J; bases not matched to a gene: 6. The CDR3 DNA reads as TGTGCCAGCAGCGCCATAAGGGGGCCTGGAAACACCATATATTTT. Protein sequence: CASSAIRGPGNTIYF.

The chain is built from TRBV12-3 or TRBV12-4 and TRBJ1-2; possible D gene TRBD1, 5 bases. This CDR3 is built from 13 residues. V lost 6 bases and J lost 6, with 14 bases in between. CDR3 nucleotide sequence: TGTGCCAGCAGCCCGGGGGAGGGAAATGGCTACACCTTC. Its protein is CASSPGEGNGYTF.

This clonotype occurred many times. The J gene is TRBJ1-1, the V gene TRBV11-2; D is perhaps TRBD1 (6 bases). CDR1 and CDR2 (germline): SGHAT, FQNNGV. The CDR3 extends over 14 amino acids. Trimming took 3 bases from V and 3 from J, leaving 11 bases between them. CDR3 bases: TGTGCCAGCAGCTTGGACAGTTTGGACACTGAAGCTTTCTTT. Translating gives CASSLDSLDTEAFF.

About this clonotype itself: Being one base from a much bigger clone, this may be a read error. The rearrangement uses TRBV7-6 and TRBJ2-6; D unresolved. Germline CDR1 is SGHVS and CDR2 is FNYEAQ. There are 14 residues in the CDR3. The CDR3 nucleotides read TGTGCCGGCAGCTCCGCGTCAGGGGCCAACGTCCTGACTTTC. Translating it yields CAGSSASGANVLTF.

This clonotype was counted many times. CDR3 amino acids: CASRKYSNQPQHF. The CDR3 DNA sequence: TGTGCCAGCAGAAAATATAGCAATCAGCCCCAGCATTTT. V and J are TRBV6-2 or TRBV6-3 and TRBJ1-5; D is unresolved. This CDR3 is built from 13 residues. V was trimmed by 6 bases and J by 0 bases, leaving 6 bases between them. The germline gives CDR1 MNHEY, CDR2 SVGEGT.

This clonotype was detected a few times. V gene TRBV6-2 or TRBV6-3 combines with J gene TRBJ2-7, with 10 nucleotides matching TRBD2. This CDR3 is 17 amino acids long. CDR1 MNHEY and CDR2 SVGEGT come from the germline V gene. The ends lost 0 bases at V and 0 bases at J; junction bases unmatched: 5. CDR3: CASSYSASGSHSYEQYF. The CDR3 DNA sequence: TGTGCCAGCAGTTACTCGGCTAGCGGGAGCCACTCCTACGAGCAGTACTTC.

This clonotype has at least ten counts. The V gene is TRBV6-2 or TRBV6-3, the J gene TRBJ2-7; TRBD1 agrees at 9 bases. The CDR3 contains 14 residues. The germline CDR1 and CDR2 sequences are MNHEY and SVGEGT. V was clipped by 4 bases and J by 5 bases; unmatched bases: 6. The CDR3 loop is CASSSLQGAHEQYF. CDR3 in DNA: TGTGCCAGCAGTTCGCTACAGGGGGCCCACGAGCAGTACTTC.

The table lists this clonotype with many counts. The chain links TRBV7-2 to TRBJ2-1; 7 nucleotides match TRBD2. Germline V gene sequence: CDR1 SGHTA, CDR2 FQGNSA. CDR3 length equals 15 residues. V trimming: 2 bases; J trimming: 4 bases; junction bases outside the gene matches: 5. CDR3 nucleotides: TGTGCCAGCAGCTTACTAGCGGAGCCGTACAATGAGCAGTTCTTC. This codes for CASSLLAEPYNEQFF.

This clonotype was picked up many times. The genes are TRBV4-2 and TRBJ1-2; D perhaps matches TRBD1 (5 bases). V shed 0 bases and J shed 6 bases, with 11 bases lying between them. Germline V CDR1 and CDR2: LGHNA, YNFKEQ. The CDR3 has 14 amino acids. CDR3 nucleotide sequence: TGTGCCAGCAGCCAAGATTCAGGGCGGAATGGCTACACCTTC. As protein: CASSQDSGRNGYTF.

This clonotype was recorded many times. V usage is TRBV27 and J usage is TRBJ1-5, with D perhaps TRBD1 (6 bases). The V end was cut by 5 bases, the J end by 0 bases, with 8 bases between. The length of the CDR3 is 14 residues. Germline assignment: CDR1 MNHEY and CDR2 SMNVEV (reference sequence). In nucleotides, the CDR3 is TGTGCCAGCAGTGTGACAGGTAGCAATCAGCCCCAGCATTTT. Its protein is CASSVTGSNQPQHF.

This clonotype occurred many times. The rearrangement links TRBV5-5 to TRBJ2-3, with 8 bases aligning to TRBD1. With 3 bases clipped from V and 5 bases from J, the junction kept 5 bases outside the gene matches. Germline assignment: CDR1 SGHKS and CDR2 YYEKEE (reference sequence). This CDR3 spans 14 amino acids. The CDR3 DNA sequence: TGTGCCAGCAGCTGGACAGGGTTTCAAGATACGCAGTATTTT. This encodes CASSWTGFQDTQYF.

This clonotype was seen ten or more times. The rearrangement links TRBV2 to TRBJ2-3; D is undetermined. CDR1 SNHLY and CDR2 FYNNEI come from the germline V gene. The CDR3 contains 14 residues. Trimming took off 2 bases at V and 8 bases at J, with 14 bases between the two ends. The CDR3 nucleotides read TGTGCCAGCAGTGAAAGTTTGCCTCCCGGTACGCAGTATTTT. Its translation: CASSESLPPGTQYF.